This TCR beta chain was retrieved from a study of memory CD4+ T cells and cytomegalovirus serostatus. In the study overall: Healthy Belgian adult donors included 9 or 10 CMV-positive and some 23 CMV-negative people.

This clone showed up just once. Its specificity is not known. The sort gate was single viable CD3+CD4+CD8-CD45RO+ cells for memory CD4+ T cells. This CDR3 has 11 residues. V lost 0 bases, J lost 5 bases, and 5 bases lay in between. CDR1 and CDR2 (germline): DFQATT, SNEGSKA (reference sequence). TCRdb keeps only in-frame clones here, not all; method: immunoSEQ multiplex PCR. The sample carries around 63,000 clones, 76% recorded once. General study findings and limits: The CMV-associated TCR signature appears largely within the CD4+ memory repertoire. Each of approximately 69 CMV-associated TCRbeta sequences occurred in one to five individuals.

The V and J genes are TRBV20-1 and TRBJ2-7; D ambiguous. The sample was memory CD4+ T cells from blood. This TCR was sampled from an adult in good health and CMV-seropositive. In nucleotides, the CDR3 is TGCAGTGCTAGAGATGTTGACGAGCAGTACTTC. It specifies CSARDVDEQYF.